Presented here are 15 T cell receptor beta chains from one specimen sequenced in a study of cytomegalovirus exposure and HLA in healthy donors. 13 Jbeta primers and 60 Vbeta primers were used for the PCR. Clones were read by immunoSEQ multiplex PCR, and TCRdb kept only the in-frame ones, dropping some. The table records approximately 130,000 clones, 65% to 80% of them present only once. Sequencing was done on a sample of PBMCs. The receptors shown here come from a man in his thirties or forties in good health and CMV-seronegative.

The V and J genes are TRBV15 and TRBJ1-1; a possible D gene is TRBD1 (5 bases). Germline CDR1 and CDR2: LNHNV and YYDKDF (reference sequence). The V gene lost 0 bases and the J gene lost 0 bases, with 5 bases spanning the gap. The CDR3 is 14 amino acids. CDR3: CATSREDMNTEAFF. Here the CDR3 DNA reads TGTGCCACCAGCAGAGAGGACATGAACACTGAAGCTTTCTTT.

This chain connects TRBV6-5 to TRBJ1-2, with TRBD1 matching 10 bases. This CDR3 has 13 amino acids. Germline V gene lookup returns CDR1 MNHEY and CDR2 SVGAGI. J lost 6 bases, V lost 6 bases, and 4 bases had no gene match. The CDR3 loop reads CASSRQGANGYTF. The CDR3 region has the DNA TGTGCCAGCAGCCGACAGGGGGCTAATGGCTACACCTTC.

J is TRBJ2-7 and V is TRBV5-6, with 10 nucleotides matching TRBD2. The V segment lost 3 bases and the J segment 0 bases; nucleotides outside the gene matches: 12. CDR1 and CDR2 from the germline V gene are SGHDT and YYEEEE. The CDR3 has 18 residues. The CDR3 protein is CASSSGRTSGFNSYEQYF. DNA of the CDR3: TGTGCCAGCAGCTCGGGACGGACTAGCGGCTTCAACTCCTACGAGCAGTACTTC.

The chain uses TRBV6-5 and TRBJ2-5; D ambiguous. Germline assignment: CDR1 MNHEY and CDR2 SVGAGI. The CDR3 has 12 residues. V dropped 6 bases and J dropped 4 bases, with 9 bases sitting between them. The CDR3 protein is CASRARAETQYF. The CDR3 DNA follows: TGTGCCAGCAGGGCTAGAGCAGAGACCCAGTACTTC.

CDR3 loop: CASSVGTGTGELFF. CDR3 nucleotides: TGTGCCAGCAGCGTAGGGACAGGGACCGGGGAGCTGTTTTTT. The chain carries TRBV9 and TRBJ2-2; TRBD1 agrees at 8 bases. Germline V lookup: CDR1 SGDLS, CDR2 YYNGEE. The CDR3 has 14 residues. V was pared by 0 bases and J by 5 bases, with 0 bases of the junction left unmatched.

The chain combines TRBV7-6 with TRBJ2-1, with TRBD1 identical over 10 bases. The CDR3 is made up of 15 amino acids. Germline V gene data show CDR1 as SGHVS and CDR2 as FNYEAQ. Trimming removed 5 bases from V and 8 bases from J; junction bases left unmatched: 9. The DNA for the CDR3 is TGTGCCAGCAGCGCCGGACAGGGGGTCGCCGATGAGCAGTTCTTC. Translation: CASSAGQGVADEQFF.

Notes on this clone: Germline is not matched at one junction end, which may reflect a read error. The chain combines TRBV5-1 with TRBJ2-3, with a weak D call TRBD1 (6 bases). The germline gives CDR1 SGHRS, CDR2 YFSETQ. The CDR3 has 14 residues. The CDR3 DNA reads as TGCGTCAGCAGCTTGGGGGACACCACAGATACGCAGTATTTT. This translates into CVSSLGDTTDTQYF.

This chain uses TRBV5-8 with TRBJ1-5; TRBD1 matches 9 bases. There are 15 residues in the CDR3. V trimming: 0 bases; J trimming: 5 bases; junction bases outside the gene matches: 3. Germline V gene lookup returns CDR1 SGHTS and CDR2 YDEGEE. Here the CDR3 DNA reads TGTGCCAGCAGCTTGGCCGGACAGGGGTATCAGCCCCAGCATTTT. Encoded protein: CASSLAGQGYQPQHF.

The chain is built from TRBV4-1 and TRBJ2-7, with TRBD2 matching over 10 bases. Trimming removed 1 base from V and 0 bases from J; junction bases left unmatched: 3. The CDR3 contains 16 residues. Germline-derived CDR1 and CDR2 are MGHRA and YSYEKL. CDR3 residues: CASSQVSSGSSYEQYF. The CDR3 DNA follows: TGCGCCAGCAGCCAAGTGTCTAGCGGGAGCTCCTACGAGCAGTACTTC.

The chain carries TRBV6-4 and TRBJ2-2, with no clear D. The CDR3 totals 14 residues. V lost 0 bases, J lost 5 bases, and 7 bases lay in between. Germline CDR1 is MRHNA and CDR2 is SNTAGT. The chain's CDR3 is CASSDSTETGELFF. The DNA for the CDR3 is TGTGCCAGCAGTGACTCGACGGAGACCGGGGAGCTGTTTTTT.

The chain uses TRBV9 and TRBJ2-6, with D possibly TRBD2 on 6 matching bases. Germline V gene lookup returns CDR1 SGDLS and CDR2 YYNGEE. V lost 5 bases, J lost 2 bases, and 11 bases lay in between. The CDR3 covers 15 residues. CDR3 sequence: CASRKEGTGANVLTF. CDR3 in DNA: TGTGCCAGCAGAAAGGAGGGCACTGGGGCCAACGTCCTGACTTTC.

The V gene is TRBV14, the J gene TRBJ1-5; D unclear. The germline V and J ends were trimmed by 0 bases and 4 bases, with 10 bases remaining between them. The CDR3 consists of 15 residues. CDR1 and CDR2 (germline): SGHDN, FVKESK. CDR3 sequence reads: CASSQDGSTNQPQHF. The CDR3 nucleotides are TGTGCCAGCAGCCAAGACGGTAGCACAAATCAGCCCCAGCATTTT.

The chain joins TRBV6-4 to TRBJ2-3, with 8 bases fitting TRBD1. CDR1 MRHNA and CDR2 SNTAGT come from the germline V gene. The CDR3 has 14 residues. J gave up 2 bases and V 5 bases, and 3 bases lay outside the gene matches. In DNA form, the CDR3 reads TGTGCCAGCAGTCCGACAGGGGACACAGATACGCAGTATTTT. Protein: CASSPTGDTDTQYF.

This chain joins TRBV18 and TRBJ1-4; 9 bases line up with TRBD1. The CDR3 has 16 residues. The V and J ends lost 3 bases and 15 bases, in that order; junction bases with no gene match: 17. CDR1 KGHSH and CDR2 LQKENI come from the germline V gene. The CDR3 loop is CASSPSSGQGPPGMFF. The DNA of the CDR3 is TGTGCCAGCTCACCGAGTTCTGGACAGGGGCCCCCAGGGATGTTTTTT.

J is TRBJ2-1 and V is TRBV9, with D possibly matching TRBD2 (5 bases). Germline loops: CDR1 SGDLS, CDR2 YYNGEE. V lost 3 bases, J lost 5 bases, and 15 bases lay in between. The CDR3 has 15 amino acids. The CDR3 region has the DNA TGTGCCAGCAGCGCTCGGGAAGCCCCGCACAATGAGCAGTTCTTC. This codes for CASSAREAPHNEQFF.